This T cell receptor (beta chain) is drawn from a study of T cell repertoires in cytomegalovirus infection. This CDR3 is 16 amino acids long. Germline V gene sequence: CDR1 MNHEY, CDR2 SVGEGT. The trim removed 6 bases at V and 6 bases at J, leaving 12 bases unmatched. This clonotype was seen a few times. The antigen is unknown. MiXCR, applied by TCRdb to the reads, yields one record per CDR3 protein. This table has around 71,000 distinct CDR3 sequences, approximately 22% appearing once. This sequence originates from a human donor in good health (CMV status not recorded). Some clones in this sample may be carry-over from other donors' samples. The sequencing used CD8+ T cells from cultured PBMCs, collected from culture after CMV antigen stimulation. The chain is built from TRBV6-2 or TRBV6-3 and TRBJ1-5, with 9 positions matching TRBD1. The CDR3 bases are TGTGCCAGCAGGGACCTACAGGGGGCAGGTTTTCAGCCCCAGCATTTT. Translating gives CASRDLQGAGFQPQHF.